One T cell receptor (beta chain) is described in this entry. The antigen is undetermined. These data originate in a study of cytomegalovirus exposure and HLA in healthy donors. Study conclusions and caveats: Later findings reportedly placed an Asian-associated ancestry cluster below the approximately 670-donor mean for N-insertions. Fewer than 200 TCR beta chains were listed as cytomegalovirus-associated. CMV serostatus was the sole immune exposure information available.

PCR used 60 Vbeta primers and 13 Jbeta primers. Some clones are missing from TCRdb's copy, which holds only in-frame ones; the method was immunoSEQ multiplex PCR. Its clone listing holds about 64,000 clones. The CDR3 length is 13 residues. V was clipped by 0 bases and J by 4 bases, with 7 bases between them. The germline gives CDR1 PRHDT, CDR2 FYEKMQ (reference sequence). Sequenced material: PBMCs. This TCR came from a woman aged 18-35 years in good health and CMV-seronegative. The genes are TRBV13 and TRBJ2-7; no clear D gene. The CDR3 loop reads CASSLGLMYEQYF. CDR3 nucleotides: TGTGCCAGCAGCTTAGGCCTAATGTACGAGCAGTACTTC.